This T cell receptor (beta chain) appears in the sequencing data of a study of cytomegalovirus exposure and HLA in healthy donors. Some clones are missing from TCRdb's copy, which holds only in-frame ones; the method was immunoSEQ multiplex PCR. The sample has around 150,000 clones, approximately 90% seen once. Sequenced material: PBMCs. The TCR comes from a man in his late teens or twenties in good health and CMV-seronegative.

CDR3 sequence: CASWTENTGELFF. The CDR3 coding sequence is TGTGCCAGCTGGACTGAGAACACCGGGGAGCTGTTTTTT. The V gene is TRBV27, the J gene TRBJ2-2; tentatively, D is TRBD2 (5 bases). V gave up 8 bases and J gave up 1 base, with 8 bases separating them. The germline V gene has CDR1 MNHEY and CDR2 SMNVEV (reference sequence). CDR3 length: 13 amino acids.